This T cell receptor (beta chain) was identified during a study of T-cell reconstitution after alpha-beta-depleted transplantation in children. This CDR3 has 12 amino acids. Trimming removed 3 bases from V and 8 bases from J, with 10 bases in between. The germline CDR1 and CDR2 sequences are SEHNR and FQNEAQ (reference sequence). Unique molecular identifiers were incorporated during preparation of the TCRbeta library. TCRdb reprocessed the PCR reads with MiXCR, giving one entry per CDR3 protein. The table includes 250,000 to 400,000 distinct CDR3 sequences, approximately 23% detected once. The input for sequencing was PBMCs, mostly from graft donor cells, taken 180 days after TCRalphabeta/CD19-depleted stem cell transplant. This chain uses TRBV7-9 with TRBJ1-1; possible D gene TRBD1, 5 bases. This sequence was found in a male patient aged 10 to 17 who had a stem cell transplant for acute lymphoblastic leukemia, so the T cells may come from the graft donor. CDR3 DNA sequence: TGTGCCAGCAGCTTCCGACAGTACGAAGCTTTCTTT. It is translated as CASSFRQYEAFF.